This is a list of T cell receptor beta chains from one sample in a study of OX40 agonist ivuxolimab in advanced cancers. Sequencing used immunoSEQ multiplex PCR; TCRdb keeps in-frame clones, though not all of them. Among about 60,000 clones listed, around 85% were seen once. The source material was CD4+ or CD8+ T cells sorted from blood, sampled in a trial of the OX40 agonist ivuxolimab. The receptors were gathered from an adult with an advanced solid tumor such as melanoma, head and neck, liver or kidney cancer. CDR3s include the opening cysteine and the closing phenylalanine or tryptophan. The D gene is left open where the match is weak. Clone sizes are given selectively: once, few, many, or a class where the clone is expanded.

j_gene: TRBJ2-5; v_gene: TRBV7-6; abundance: few; d_gene: -; CDR3nt: TGTGCCAGCAGCCAGGGGGGGACCCGGGAGACCCAGTACTTC; CDR3aa: CASSQGGTRETQYF
j_gene: TRBJ2-7; v_gene: TRBV29-1; abundance: -; d_gene: -; CDR3nt: TGCAGCACCCGGGACAACTCCTACGAGCAGTACTTC; CDR3aa: CSTRDNSYEQYF
j_gene: TRBJ1-2; v_gene: TRBV10-2; abundance: -; d_gene: -; CDR3nt: TGCGCCAGCAGTGAAGAGGACTATGGCTACACCTTC; CDR3aa: CASSEEDYGYTF
j_gene: TRBJ1-5; v_gene: TRBV2; abundance: -; d_gene: -; CDR3nt: TGTGCCAGCAGTGGACCAAATCCAGGCCCTCATCAGCCCCAGCATTTT; CDR3aa: CASSGPNPGPHQPQHF
j_gene: TRBJ2-5; v_gene: TRBV7-7; abundance: -; d_gene: -; CDR3nt: TGTGCCAGCAGCCCAACCGGGAGACAAGAGACCCAGTACTTC; CDR3aa: CASSPTGRQETQYF
j_gene: TRBJ1-4; v_gene: TRBV6-1; abundance: -; d_gene: -; CDR3nt: TGTGCCAGCCGGGCCTCTTCTATTAATGAAAAACTGTTTTTT; CDR3aa: CASRASSINEKLFF
j_gene: TRBJ2-2; v_gene: TRBV7-9; abundance: -; d_gene: TRBD2; CDR3nt: TGTGCCAGCAGCTTAAGGCGGGGGGGCCTCAGGGAGCTGTTTTTT; CDR3aa: CASSLRRGGLRELFF
j_gene: TRBJ2-5; v_gene: TRBV11-1; abundance: -; d_gene: -; CDR3nt: TGTGCCAGCAGCTTAAACAGGATGAAGACCCAGTACTTC; CDR3aa: CASSLNRMKTQYF
j_gene: TRBJ2-3; v_gene: TRBV7-3; abundance: few; d_gene: TRBD2; CDR3nt: TGTGCCAGCAGCTCCCCCGGACTAGCGGGAGGTGGGGAGACAGATACGCAGTATTTT; CDR3aa: CASSSPGLAGGGETDTQYF
j_gene: TRBJ2-2; v_gene: TRBV25-1; abundance: -; d_gene: -; CDR3nt: TGTGCCAGCAGTCACAACAGTTACACCGGGGAGCTGTTTTTT; CDR3aa: CASSHNSYTGELFF
j_gene: TRBJ2-3; v_gene: TRBV2; abundance: -; d_gene: -; CDR3nt: TGTGCCAGCAGGGACGGGACTGTCCCCGATACGCAGTATTTT; CDR3aa: CASRDGTVPDTQYF